Listed below are T cell receptor beta chains from one sample, sequenced in a study of human T cells and chemical hapten exposure. TCRdb called the RACE reads again in MiXCR, with one record for every CDR3 protein. Here the sample spans roughly 250,000 distinct CDR3 sequences, about 9% being singletons. Sequencing was performed on whole blood, taken in connection with sensitization to the hapten diphenylcyclopropenone (DPC). These receptors were taken from a woman in her 40s with alopecia areata. Some clones in this sample may be carry-over from other donors' samples. CDR3s include the opening cysteine and the closing phenylalanine or tryptophan. A D gene is named only where the DNA matches it firmly. The listing skips clone size in some rows; elsewhere it reads once, few, many or a size class.

v_call	j_call	clone_size	d_call	cdr3_aa	cdr3_nt
TRBV27	TRBJ1-5	few	.	CASRSGGSRNQPQHF	TGTGCCAGCAGGAGCGGGGGATCGCGCAATCAGCCCCAGCATTTT
TRBV3-1	TRBJ1-1	many	TRBD1	CASRPNRGGVAFF	TGTGCCAGCAGACCAAACAGGGGAGGCGTAGCTTTCTTT
TRBV20-1	TRBJ1-5	many	.	CSASRVSHNQPQHF	TGCAGTGCTTCCAGGGTGAGTCACAATCAGCCCCAGCATTTT
TRBV28	TRBJ2-7	.	TRBD2	CASKGSSGISYEQYF	TGTGCCAGCAAGGGGTCTAGCGGTATCTCCTACGAGCAGTACTTC
TRBV12-3/TRBV12-4	TRBJ1-5	many	TRBD1	CASSQGEGQPQHF	TGTGCCAGCAGTCAGGGGGAGGGTCAGCCCCAGCATTTT
TRBV5-1	TRBJ2-5	.	.	CASSLGPEQETQYF	TGCGCCAGCAGCTTGGGTCCAGAACAAGAGACCCAGTACTTC
TRBV7-3	TRBJ1-3	many	.	CASSLGPGSSGNTIYF	TGTGCCAGCAGCTTGGGCCCAGGAAGCTCTGGAAACACCATATATTTT
TRBV20-1	TRBJ2-2	.	TRBD2	CSARGVRLAGGGTGELFF	TGCAGTGCTAGAGGTGTCCGATTAGCGGGAGGGGGCACCGGGGAGCTGTTTTTT
TRBV28	TRBJ2-1	few	TRBD2	CASSLETSGAYNEQFF	TGTGCCAGCAGTTTGGAAACTAGCGGGGCCTACAATGAGCAGTTCTTC
TRBV6-6	TRBJ2-7	.	TRBD2	CASSYSKEREGHYEQYF	TGTGCCAGCAGTTACTCGAAAGAGCGGGAGGGCCACTACGAGCAGTACTTC
TRBV12-3/TRBV12-4	TRBJ1-4	few	.	CASSPHPRPGPTTNEKLFF	TGTGCCAGCAGCCCTCACCCCCGACCGGGACCTACAACTAATGAAAAACTGTTTTTT
TRBV7-2	TRBJ2-7	few	TRBD2	CASSPGTTDEQYF	TGTGCCAGCAGCCCGGGGACTACCGACGAGCAGTACTTC
TRBV20-1	TRBJ1-2	.	.	CSASSGYDGYTF	TGCAGTGCTAGTTCCGGGTACGATGGCTACACCTTC
TRBV5-6	TRBJ1-2	many	.	CASSLGQDYGYTF	TGTGCCAGCAGCTTGGGACAGGACTATGGCTACACCTTC
TRBV20-1	TRBJ1-1	.	TRBD1	CSARDGQGVTEAFF	TGCAGTGCTAGGGACGGACAGGGGGTTACTGAAGCTTTCTTT
TRBV7-8	TRBJ2-1	few	TRBD2	CASSLLAGDSYNEQFF	TGTGCCAGCAGCTTACTAGCGGGCGATTCCTACAATGAGCAGTTCTTC
TRBV3-1	TRBJ1-2	.	TRBD1	CASSHDGTGSSGYTF	TGTGCCAGCAGCCACGACGGGACAGGGTCCAGTGGCTACACCTTC
TRBV29-1	TRBJ2-7	few	.	CSAGDGIRKNEQYF	TGCAGCGCTGGGGACGGGATACGAAAGAACGAGCAGTACTTC
TRBV4-1	TRBJ2-1	.	.	CASSLIPGPNNEQFF	TGCGCCAGCAGCCTAATACCGGGACCTAACAATGAGCAGTTCTTC
TRBV30	TRBJ2-7	.	.	CAWSGTALSYEQYF	TGTGCCTGGAGTGGGACGGCCCTCTCCTACGAGCAGTACTTC
TRBV12-3/TRBV12-4	TRBJ2-1	few	TRBD2	CASSTSGVVNEQFF	TGTGCCAGCAGCACTAGCGGGGTAGTGAACGAGCAGTTCTTC
TRBV9	TRBJ2-1	few	.	CASSRRTTPYNEQFF	TGTGCCAGCAGCCGCCGAACTACCCCCTACAATGAGCAGTTCTTC
TRBV20-1	TRBJ1-6	.	.	CSARGEIDSPLHF	TGCAGTGCTAGAGGGGAAATTGACTCACCCCTCCACTTT
TRBV5-1	TRBJ2-7	.	TRBD2	CASSSSGYYEQYF	TGCGCCAGCAGCTCTAGCGGGTACTACGAGCAGTACTTC
TRBV29-1	TRBJ2-7	.	.	CSVRAGVAYEQYF	TGCAGCGTTAGAGCCGGGGTCGCCTACGAGCAGTACTTC
TRBV4-1	TRBJ2-7	.	.	CASSQDPRGTYEQYF	TGCGCCAGCAGCCAAGACCCCCGGGGGACCTACGAGCAGTACTTC
TRBV20-1	TRBJ2-3	few	.	CSAPLLSSSTDTQYF	TGCAGTGCTCCCCTGCTTAGCTCAAGCACAGATACGCAGTATTTT
TRBV7-9	TRBJ1-1	.	.	CASNPARVVNTEAFF	TGTGCCAGCAACCCTGCCAGGGTAGTTAACACTGAAGCTTTCTTT
TRBV6-6	TRBJ2-7	few	.	CASSWKAVGKSSYEQYF	TGTGCCAGCAGCTGGAAAGCGGTAGGAAAGAGCTCCTACGAGCAGTACTTC
TRBV4-2	TRBJ2-7	many	TRBD2	CASSQDSGSGAHEQYF	TGTGCCAGCAGCCAAGATAGCGGGAGTGGCGCCCACGAGCAGTACTTC
TRBV10-3	TRBJ1-5	few	.	CAISESGRSRNQPQHF	TGTGCCATCAGTGAGTCTGGCAGGTCTCGCAATCAGCCCCAGCATTTT